This T cell receptor (beta chain) derives from a study of molecular identifiers for immune sequencing clone quantification. Study summary: Replicates involved a five-way split of RNA from approximately 20,000 or 100,000 naive CD8 cells, with sequencing of four.

This CDR3 comprises 14 residues. Between the trimmed V and J ends, which lost 8 bases and 10 bases, there was a span of 21 bases. Germline CDR1 LNHNV, CDR2 YYDKDF (reference sequence). TCRdb reanalysed the PCR reads using MiXCR and keeps one entry per CDR3 protein. This sample has hundreds of thousands of distinct CDR3 sequences, with 20% to 25% found just once. This sequence originates from a human donor in good health. Some libraries in this study had Jurkat cell RNA spiked in. The chain uses TRBV15 and TRBJ2-1, with TRBD2 as a possible D gene (7 bases). Sample: naive CD8+ T cells from blood, with Jurkat cell RNA spiked in. Subset specified: FACS-sorted CD8+CD4-CCR7+CD45RA+ naive T cells. CDR3 amino acids: CATRFYGGPGEQFF. The CDR3 DNA follows: TGTGCCACCCGGTTCTACGGGGGGCCGGGGGAGCAGTTCTTC.